Included here is one T cell receptor beta chain sequence, with context. Relative to the germline gene, one junction end is altered; a read error may explain this. The data were obtained in a study of T cells in Graves' hyperthyroidism and ophthalmopathy. TCR beta CDR3 sequences were amplified from RNA transcripts. Using the HTBI primer set, a first-round RT-PCR was run on the TCR CDR3. MiXCR was run by TCRdb on the multiplex PCR reads, yielding one entry per CDR3 protein. The sample shows approximately 300,000 distinct CDR3 sequences, 15% to 20% of them seen only once. The CDR3 runs 12 residues. Looked up from germline, CDR1 is SQVTM and CDR2 is ANQGSEA.

This chain connects TRBV29-1 to TRBJ2-7; tentatively, D is TRBD2 (5 bases). The specimen was blood. The TCR originated in a man aged 25-45 years with Graves' hyperthyroidism. In DNA, the CDR3 is TGCAGCGTTCGTAAGGACTCCTTCGAGCAGTACTTC. Its protein is CSVRKDSFEQYF.